This T cell receptor beta chain came from a study of shared clonotypes between healthy human individuals. Whole-study findings and limits: Among donors, the sharing of clonotypes was expected to be influenced by sequencing depth. Researchers sampled blood only, noting tissue repertoires likely differ.

Donors, healthy HIV-negative adults, lacked recent acute infections or vaccinations. Nashville, Tennessee was home to all donors, each a Caucasian adult. For this clone: Its specificity is unknown.

Produced via immunoSEQ multiplex PCR; TCRdb's table is partial and in-frame only. The repertoire holds more than 1.2 million clones, with approximately 98.5% as singletons. The material sequenced was naive CD4+ T cells sorted from blood. Sample subset: CD45RA+ positively selected. The receptor's source is a man between 25 and 39 years old in good health.

The CDR3 nucleotides are TGTGCCAGCTCACACGACAGTCGGAGTTCTTTAATTATTAACTATGGCTACACCTTC. Translating it yields CASSHDSRSSLIINYGYTF. V usage is TRBV18 and J usage is TRBJ1-2, with D perhaps matching TRBD1 (5 bases). Trimming removed 4 bases from V and 1 base from J, with 25 bases in between. This CDR3 spans 19 amino acids. The germline V gene encodes CDR1 KGHSH and CDR2 LQKENI.